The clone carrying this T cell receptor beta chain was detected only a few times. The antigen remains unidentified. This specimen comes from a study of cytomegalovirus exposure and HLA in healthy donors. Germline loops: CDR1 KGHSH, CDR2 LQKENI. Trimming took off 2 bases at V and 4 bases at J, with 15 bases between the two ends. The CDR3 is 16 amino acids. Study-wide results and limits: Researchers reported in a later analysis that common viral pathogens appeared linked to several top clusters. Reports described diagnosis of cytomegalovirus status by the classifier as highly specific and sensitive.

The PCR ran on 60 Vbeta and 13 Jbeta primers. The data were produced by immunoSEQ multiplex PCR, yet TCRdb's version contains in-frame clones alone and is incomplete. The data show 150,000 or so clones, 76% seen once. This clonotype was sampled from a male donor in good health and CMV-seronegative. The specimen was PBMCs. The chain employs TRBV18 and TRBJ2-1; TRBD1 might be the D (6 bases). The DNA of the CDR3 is TGTGCCAGCTCACCAGCGAACAGGGCATCTTACAATGAGCAGTTCTTC. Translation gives CASSPANRASYNEQFF.